A selection of T cell receptor beta chains follows, all from one sample in a study of blood T cell repertoires in COVID-19. Sequenced by immunoSEQ multiplex PCR; TCRdb stores in-frame clones only, minus some. The sample comprises around 100,000 clones, approximately 84% of which are singletons, and about 12% rests with the top ten. The sequencing sample was made of peripheral blood. These receptors were collected from a human donor in a cohort sampled during active COVID-19. CDR3s include the opening cysteine and the closing phenylalanine or tryptophan. D genes are given only for firm matches. Not every row has a clone size; where given, it reads once, few, many or a size class.

J: TRBJ1-2; D: TRBD1; size: NA; V: TRBV5-4; DNA: TGTGCCAGCAGCTCCAAGACAGGGGTAGACTATGGCTACACCTTC; CDR3: CASSSKTGVDYGYTF
J: TRBJ2-1; D: TRBD2; size: NA; V: TRBV4-1; DNA: TGCGCCAGCAGCCAAGGGCCCTCTAGCGGGGGGGCCTTTAATGAGCAGTTCTTC; CDR3: CASSQGPSSGGAFNEQFF
J: TRBJ2-2; D: TRBD2; size: NA; V: TRBV5-1; DNA: TGCGCCAGCAGCTTGGCGAGCGGGGGCGCCGGGGAGCTGTTTTTT; CDR3: CASSLASGGAGELFF
J: TRBJ2-3; D: TRBD2; size: NA; V: TRBV4-1; DNA: TGCGCCAGCAGCCAACTTGGACTAGCATCAGATACGCAGTATTTT; CDR3: CASSQLGLASDTQYF
J: TRBJ2-7; D: TRBD2; size: NA; V: TRBV2; DNA: TGTGCCAGCAGTGAAAGTCTAGCGGGGAACGAGCAGTACTTC; CDR3: CASSESLAGNEQYF
J: TRBJ2-1; D: NA; size: NA; V: TRBV7-3; DNA: TGTGCCAGCAGCTTACTGGGTGCGGCTTATGAGCAGTTCTTC; CDR3: CASSLLGAAYEQFF
J: TRBJ1-1; D: TRBD1; size: NA; V: TRBV5-1; DNA: TGCGCCAGCAGCTTGATGCAGGGGGACACTGAAGCTTTCTTT; CDR3: CASSLMQGDTEAFF
J: TRBJ1-1; D: NA; size: NA; V: TRBV3-1/TRBV3-2; DNA: TGTGCCAGCAGCCAAGTACAATCCAACACTGAAGCTTTCTTT; CDR3: CASSQVQSNTEAFF
J: TRBJ2-2; D: NA; size: NA; V: TRBV11-2; DNA: TGTGCCAGCAGCCGCGGGGCCCGAAGGGGCGGGGAGCTGTTTTTT; CDR3: CASSRGARRGGELFF
J: TRBJ2-3; D: NA; size: NA; V: TRBV19; DNA: TGTGCCAGTAGTAAGGCCCTAAAGGGGGCAGATACGCAGTATTTT; CDR3: CASSKALKGADTQYF
J: TRBJ2-3; D: TRBD2; size: NA; V: TRBV11-3; DNA: TGTGCCAGCAGCTACCGGACTAGCGGGGGCCTGAGAGTGGATACGCAGTATTTT; CDR3: CASSYRTSGGLRVDTQYF
J: TRBJ1-1; D: NA; size: once; V: TRBV28; DNA: TGTGCCACTCGGACAGCGAACACTGAAGCTTTCTTT; CDR3: CATRTANTEAFF
J: TRBJ1-1; D: NA; size: once; V: TRBV19; DNA: TGTGCCAGTAGTATGGGCCCCACTGAAGCTTTCTTT; CDR3: CASSMGPTEAFF
J: TRBJ1-1; D: NA; size: NA; V: TRBV5-4; DNA: TGTGCCAGCAGCTTGGGGCTACGGCAGGGGAACACTGAAGCTTTCTTT; CDR3: CASSLGLRQGNTEAFF
J: TRBJ2-1; D: TRBD2; size: NA; V: TRBV11-3; DNA: TGTGCCAGCAGCTTCGGGCAGAGGGGACTGCGGGGGGCCAATGAGCAGTTCTTC; CDR3: CASSFGQRGLRGANEQFF
J: TRBJ2-3; D: NA; size: NA; V: TRBV9; DNA: TGTGCCAGCAGGGCGGTGGGCCAGGGGACAGATACGCAGTATTTT; CDR3: CASRAVGQGTDTQYF
J: TRBJ2-3; D: NA; size: NA; V: TRBV7-3; DNA: TGTGCCAGCAGCCTCCAGCGGGGGCCAGGGGGAGATACGCAGTATTTT; CDR3: CASSLQRGPGGDTQYF
J: TRBJ1-4; D: NA; size: NA; V: TRBV4-1; DNA: TGCGCCAGCAGCCAGGGCAGGGAGGGTGAAAAACTGTTTTTT; CDR3: CASSQGREGEKLFF
J: TRBJ2-2; D: NA; size: NA; V: TRBV5-1; DNA: TGCGCCAGCAGCTCAAGCCGCCTCACCGGGGAGCTGTTTTTT; CDR3: CASSSSRLTGELFF
J: TRBJ2-3; D: NA; size: NA; V: TRBV9; DNA: TGTGCCAGCAGCGCGAGAGATACGCAGTATTTT; CDR3: CASSARDTQYF
J: TRBJ1-4; D: NA; size: NA; V: TRBV5-1; DNA: TGCGCCAGCAGCTCCCATGGGGCAGGGGCAAATGAAAAACTGTTTTTT; CDR3: CASSSHGAGANEKLFF
J: TRBJ1-4; D: TRBD1; size: NA; V: TRBV18; DNA: TGTGCCAGCTCACAAGGGACAGGGGGCCGGGAAAAACTGTTTTTT; CDR3: CASSQGTGGREKLFF
J: TRBJ1-1; D: NA; size: once; V: TRBV10-3; DNA: TGTGCCATCAGTGGGCGGCCCATGAACACTGAAGCTTTCTTT; CDR3: CAISGRPMNTEAFF
J: TRBJ1-2; D: TRBD1; size: NA; V: TRBV18; DNA: TGTGCCAGCTCACCAGCAGACAGGGGGCGCGGCTATGGCTACACCTTC; CDR3: CASSPADRGRGYGYTF
J: TRBJ2-1; D: TRBD2; size: NA; V: TRBV5-4; DNA: TGTGCCAGCAGCCCCGGGACTAGCGGGGTCAATGAGCAGTTCTTC; CDR3: CASSPGTSGVNEQFF
J: TRBJ1-2; D: NA; size: NA; V: TRBV20-1; DNA: TGCAGTGCCTGGGGGCGAGAGGTCTACACCTTC; CDR3: CSAWGREVYTF
J: TRBJ1-1; D: NA; size: NA; V: TRBV9; DNA: TGTGCCAGCAGACCCCCGGGGTCCTACACTGAAGCTTTCTTT; CDR3: CASRPPGSYTEAFF
J: TRBJ2-2; D: NA; size: NA; V: TRBV5-6; DNA: TGTGCCAGCAGTCGCACCTGGGGGCCCGGGGAGCTGTTTTTT; CDR3: CASSRTWGPGELFF
J: TRBJ2-3; D: NA; size: NA; V: TRBV7-9; DNA: TGTGCCAGCAGCTCTCAGACTAGCACAGATACGCAGTATTTT; CDR3: CASSSQTSTDTQYF
J: TRBJ1-2; D: TRBD1; size: NA; V: TRBV4-2; DNA: TGTGCCAGCAGCCGACTTCGACAGGGTAGGGATGGCTACACCTTC; CDR3: CASSRLRQGRDGYTF
J: TRBJ1-4; D: NA; size: NA; V: TRBV9; DNA: TGTGCCAGCAGCGTAGACCCTCGAGCCACTAATGAAAAACTGTTTTTT; CDR3: CASSVDPRATNEKLFF
J: TRBJ1-5; D: TRBD1; size: NA; V: TRBV18; DNA: TGTGCCAGCTCACGAGATACAGGGGCAGGTCAGCCCCAGCATTTT; CDR3: CASSRDTGAGQPQHF
J: TRBJ2-3; D: TRBD1; size: NA; V: TRBV3-1/TRBV3-2; DNA: TGTGCCAGCAGCCTTGGGACAGGGGCCGGCTCATACACAGATACGCAGTATTTT; CDR3: CASSLGTGAGSYTDTQYF
J: TRBJ2-3; D: TRBD2; size: NA; V: TRBV19; DNA: TGTGCCAGTAGTATAGATCCCTCGGCGGGGGCGCAGTATTTT; CDR3: CASSIDPSAGAQYF
J: TRBJ2-4; D: TRBD2; size: NA; V: TRBV6-4; DNA: TGTGCCAGCAGTGACTCGGTTAGCGGGGGGCATAACAAAAACATTCAGTACTTC; CDR3: CASSDSVSGGHNKNIQYF
J: TRBJ1-6; D: TRBD1; size: NA; V: TRBV5-1; DNA: TGCGCCAGCAGCGCAGGGGGGACCTATAATTCACCCCTCCACTTT; CDR3: CASSAGGTYNSPLHF
J: TRBJ2-3; D: TRBD1; size: NA; V: TRBV7-3; DNA: TGTGCCAGCAGCTTCTCTTCGGACAGGCTCGGCACAGATACGCAGTATTTT; CDR3: CASSFSSDRLGTDTQYF
J: TRBJ1-1; D: TRBD1; size: NA; V: TRBV7-8; DNA: TGTGCCAGTGGGGGGGACAGGCCGAACACTGAAGCTTTCTTT; CDR3: CASGGDRPNTEAFF
J: TRBJ1-2; D: NA; size: NA; V: TRBV10-3; DNA: TGTGCCATCAGTGAGTCTCCCCGGACAGACTATGGCTACACCTTC; CDR3: CAISESPRTDYGYTF
J: TRBJ2-7; D: TRBD1; size: NA; V: TRBV9; DNA: TGTGCCAGCAGCGTCGGGACAGGGGGCCTCTACGAGCAGTACTTC; CDR3: CASSVGTGGLYEQYF
J: TRBJ1-4; D: NA; size: many; V: TRBV12-3/TRBV12-4; DNA: TGTGCCAGCAGCCATCGACGTTCGGGAAAACTGTTTTTT; CDR3: CASSHRRSGKLFF
J: TRBJ2-3; D: TRBD2; size: NA; V: TRBV2; DNA: TGTGCCAGCAGCGGACTAGCGGGCACAGATACGCAGTATTTT; CDR3: CASSGLAGTDTQYF
J: TRBJ2-1; D: TRBD2; size: NA; V: TRBV5-1; DNA: TGCGCCAGCAGTATCACTAGCGGGGTTTACAATGAGCAGTTCTTC; CDR3: CASSITSGVYNEQFF
J: TRBJ1-6; D: TRBD1; size: NA; V: TRBV7-3; DNA: TGTGCCAGCAGCCCGACAGGGGGCAAGGTTAATTCACCCCTCCACTTT; CDR3: CASSPTGGKVNSPLHF
J: TRBJ2-2; D: TRBD2; size: few; V: TRBV4-2; DNA: TGTGCCAGCAGCCAAGGATTGGAACTAGCGCTCACCGGGGAGCTGTTTTTT; CDR3: CASSQGLELALTGELFF
J: TRBJ2-7; D: NA; size: NA; V: TRBV6-2/TRBV6-3; DNA: TGTGCCAGCAGTTACCCCCTCTACGAGCAGTACTTC; CDR3: CASSYPLYEQYF
J: TRBJ2-5; D: TRBD2; size: NA; V: TRBV2; DNA: TGTGCCAGCAGCCCCCCACTAGCGGGGGAAGAGACCCAGTACTTC; CDR3: CASSPPLAGEETQYF